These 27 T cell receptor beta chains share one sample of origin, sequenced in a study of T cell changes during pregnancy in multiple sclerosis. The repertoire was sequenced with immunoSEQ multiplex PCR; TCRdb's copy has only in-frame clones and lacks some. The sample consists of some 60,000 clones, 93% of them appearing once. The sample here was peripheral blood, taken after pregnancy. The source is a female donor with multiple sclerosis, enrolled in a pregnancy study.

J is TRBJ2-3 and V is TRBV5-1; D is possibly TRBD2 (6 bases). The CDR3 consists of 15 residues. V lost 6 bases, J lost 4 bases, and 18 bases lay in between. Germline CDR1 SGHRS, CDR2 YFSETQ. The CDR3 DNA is TGCGCCAGCAAGTCAGCCGCGGGGCCCCCAGATACGCAGTATTTT. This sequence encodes CASKSAAGPPDTQYF.

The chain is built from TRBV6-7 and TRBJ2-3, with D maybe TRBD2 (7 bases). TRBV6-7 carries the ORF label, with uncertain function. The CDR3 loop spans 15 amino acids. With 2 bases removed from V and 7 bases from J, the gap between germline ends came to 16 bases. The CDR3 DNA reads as TGTGCCAGCAGTTACCTGGTGCGGGGGCTGAATACGCAGTATTTT. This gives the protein CASSYLVRGLNTQYF.

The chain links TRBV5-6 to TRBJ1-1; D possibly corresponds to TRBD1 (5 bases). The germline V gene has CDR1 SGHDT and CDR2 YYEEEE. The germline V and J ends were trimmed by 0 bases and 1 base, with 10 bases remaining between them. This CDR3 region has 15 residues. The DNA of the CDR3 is TGTGCCAGCAGCTTGGACCAGGGCCGGAACACTGAAGCTTTCTTT. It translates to CASSLDQGRNTEAFF.

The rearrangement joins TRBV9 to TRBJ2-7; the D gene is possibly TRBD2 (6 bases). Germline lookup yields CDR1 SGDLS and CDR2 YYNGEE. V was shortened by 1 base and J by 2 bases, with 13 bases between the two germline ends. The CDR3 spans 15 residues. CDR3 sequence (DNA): TGTGCCAGCAGCGTAAATAGCGGAACCACCTACGAGCAGTACTTC. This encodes CASSVNSGTTYEQYF.

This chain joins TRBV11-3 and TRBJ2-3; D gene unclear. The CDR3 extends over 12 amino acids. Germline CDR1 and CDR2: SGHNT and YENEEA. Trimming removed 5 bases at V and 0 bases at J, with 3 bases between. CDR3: CASSTSTDTQYF. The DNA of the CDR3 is TGTGCCAGCAGCACAAGCACAGATACGCAGTATTTT.

The CDR3 reads CASSQTIGTSGDEQFF. CDR3 nucleotide sequence: TGTGCCAGCAGCCAAACAATCGGGACTAGCGGCGATGAGCAGTTCTTC. The chain links TRBV4-2 to TRBJ2-1; 11 positions agree with TRBD2. Germline CDR1 is LGHNA and CDR2 is YNFKEQ. Trimming at V came to 2 bases and at J to 8 bases, leaving 8 bases not matched to a gene. The CDR3 contains 16 residues.

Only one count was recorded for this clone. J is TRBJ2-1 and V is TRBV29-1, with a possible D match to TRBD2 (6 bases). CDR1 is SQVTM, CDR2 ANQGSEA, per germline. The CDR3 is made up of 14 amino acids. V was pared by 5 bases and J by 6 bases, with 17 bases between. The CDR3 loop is CSVIGAGKRNEQFF. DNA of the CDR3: TGCAGCGTTATCGGAGCGGGCAAACGCAATGAGCAGTTCTTC.

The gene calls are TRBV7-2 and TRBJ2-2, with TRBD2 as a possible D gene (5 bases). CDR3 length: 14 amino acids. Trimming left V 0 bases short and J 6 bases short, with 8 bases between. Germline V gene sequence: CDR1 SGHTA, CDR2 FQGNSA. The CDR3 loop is CASSLAFGAGELFF. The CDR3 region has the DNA TGTGCCAGCAGCTTAGCGTTCGGGGCCGGGGAGCTGTTTTTT.

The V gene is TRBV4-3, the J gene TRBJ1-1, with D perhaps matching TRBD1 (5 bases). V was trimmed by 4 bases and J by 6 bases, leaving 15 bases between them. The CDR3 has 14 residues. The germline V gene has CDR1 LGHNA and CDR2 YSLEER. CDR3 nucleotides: TGCGCCAGCAGCCGGTTTGGGGCTGGCTCTGAAGCTTTCTTT. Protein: CASSRFGAGSEAFF.

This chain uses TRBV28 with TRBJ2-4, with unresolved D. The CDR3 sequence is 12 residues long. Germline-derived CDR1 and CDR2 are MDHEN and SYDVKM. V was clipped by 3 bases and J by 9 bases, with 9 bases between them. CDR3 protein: CASSLSTGIQYF. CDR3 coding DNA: TGTGCCAGCAGTTTGTCCACGGGCATTCAGTACTTC.

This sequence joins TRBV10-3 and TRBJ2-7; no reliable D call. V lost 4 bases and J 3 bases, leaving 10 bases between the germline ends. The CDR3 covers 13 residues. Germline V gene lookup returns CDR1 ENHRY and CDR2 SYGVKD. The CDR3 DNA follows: TGTGCCATCAGTGCGTCTACAAACTACGAGCAGTACTTC. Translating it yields CAISASTNYEQYF.

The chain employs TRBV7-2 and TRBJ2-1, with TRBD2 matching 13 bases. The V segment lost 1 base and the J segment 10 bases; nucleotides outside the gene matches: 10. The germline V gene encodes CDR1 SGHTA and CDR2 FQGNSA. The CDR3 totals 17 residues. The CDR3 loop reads CASSLEGTSGTLREQFF. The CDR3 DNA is TGTGCCAGCAGCTTAGAGGGGACTAGCGGGACCCTGCGGGAGCAGTTCTTC.

In nucleotides, the CDR3 is TGTGCCAGCAGCGTAGCACAGGTAAACACTGAAGCTTTCTTT. Translated: CASSVAQVNTEAFF. This sequence joins TRBV9 and TRBJ1-1, with a tentative D call TRBD1 (5 bases). CDR1 is SGDLS and CDR2 is YYNGEE in the germline V gene. The CDR3 is 14 residues long. The V end was cut by 0 bases, the J end by 2 bases, with 8 bases between.

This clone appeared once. The CDR3, as DNA: TGCGCCAGCAGCCGTTCAGGGGGGTATGGCTACACCTTC. Residues: CASSRSGGYGYTF. J is TRBJ1-2 and V is TRBV4-3, with 7 bases lining up with TRBD1. CDR3 length: 13 amino acids. The germline V gene encodes CDR1 LGHNA and CDR2 YSLEER. Unmatched junction bases numbered 4, after V lost 4 bases and J lost 5 bases.

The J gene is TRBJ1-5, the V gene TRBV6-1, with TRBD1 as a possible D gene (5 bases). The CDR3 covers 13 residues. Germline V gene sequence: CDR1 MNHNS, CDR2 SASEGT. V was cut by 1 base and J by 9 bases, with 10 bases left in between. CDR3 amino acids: CASSEGTRGPQHF. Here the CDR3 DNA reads TGTGCCAGCAGTGAAGGGACAAGAGGGCCCCAGCATTTT.

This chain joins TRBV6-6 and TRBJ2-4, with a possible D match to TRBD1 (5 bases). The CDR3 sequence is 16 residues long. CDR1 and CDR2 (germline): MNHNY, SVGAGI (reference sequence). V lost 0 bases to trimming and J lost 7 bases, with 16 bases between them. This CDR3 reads CASSYSLSQGGNIQYF. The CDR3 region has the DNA TGTGCCAGCAGTTACTCGTTGTCTCAGGGTGGGAACATTCAGTACTTC.

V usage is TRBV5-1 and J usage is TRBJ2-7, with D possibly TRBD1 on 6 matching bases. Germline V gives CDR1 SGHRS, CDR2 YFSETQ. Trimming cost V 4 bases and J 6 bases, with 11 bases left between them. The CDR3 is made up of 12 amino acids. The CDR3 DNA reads TGCGCCAGCAGCCTAGGCAGGGGCGAGCAGTACTTC. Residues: CASSLGRGEQYF.

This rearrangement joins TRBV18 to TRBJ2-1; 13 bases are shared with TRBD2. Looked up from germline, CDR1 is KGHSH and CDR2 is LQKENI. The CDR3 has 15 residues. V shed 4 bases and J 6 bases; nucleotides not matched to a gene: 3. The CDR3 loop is CASSHGTSGINEQFF. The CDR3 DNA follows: TGTGCCAGCTCACACGGGACTAGCGGGATCAATGAGCAGTTCTTC.

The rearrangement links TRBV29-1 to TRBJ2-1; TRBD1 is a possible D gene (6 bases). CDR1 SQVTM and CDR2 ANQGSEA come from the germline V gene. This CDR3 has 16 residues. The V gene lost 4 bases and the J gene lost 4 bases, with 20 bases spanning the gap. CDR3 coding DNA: TGCAGCGTTGTATTAACTGGGCAGGGGAGTTACAATGAGCAGTTCTTC. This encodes CSVVLTGQGSYNEQFF.

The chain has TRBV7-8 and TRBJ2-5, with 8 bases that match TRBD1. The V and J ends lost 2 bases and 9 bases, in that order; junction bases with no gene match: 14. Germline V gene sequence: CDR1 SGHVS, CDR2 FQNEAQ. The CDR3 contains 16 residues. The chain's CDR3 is CASSLSDRGSNPAQYF. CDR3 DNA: TGTGCCAGCAGCTTATCCGACAGGGGCTCTAACCCGGCCCAGTACTTC.

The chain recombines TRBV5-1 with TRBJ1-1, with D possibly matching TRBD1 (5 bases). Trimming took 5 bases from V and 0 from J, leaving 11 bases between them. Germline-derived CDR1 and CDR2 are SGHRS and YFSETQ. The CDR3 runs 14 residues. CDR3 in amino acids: CASSGGRVNTEAFF. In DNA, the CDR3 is TGCGCCAGCAGTGGGGGGAGGGTGAACACTGAAGCTTTCTTT.

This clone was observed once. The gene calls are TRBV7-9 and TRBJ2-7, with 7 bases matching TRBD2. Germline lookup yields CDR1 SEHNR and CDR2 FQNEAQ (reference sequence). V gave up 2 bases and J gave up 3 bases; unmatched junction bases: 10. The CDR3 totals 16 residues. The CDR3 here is CASSLFSEQRDYEQYF. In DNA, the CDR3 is TGTGCCAGCAGCTTATTTTCTGAGCAGCGGGACTACGAGCAGTACTTC.

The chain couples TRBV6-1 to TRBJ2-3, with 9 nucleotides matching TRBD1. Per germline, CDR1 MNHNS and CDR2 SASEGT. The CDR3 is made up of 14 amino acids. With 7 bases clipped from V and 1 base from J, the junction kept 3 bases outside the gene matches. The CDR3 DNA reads TGTGCCAGCATTCGGACAGGGGGCACAGATACGCAGTATTTT. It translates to CASIRTGGTDTQYF.

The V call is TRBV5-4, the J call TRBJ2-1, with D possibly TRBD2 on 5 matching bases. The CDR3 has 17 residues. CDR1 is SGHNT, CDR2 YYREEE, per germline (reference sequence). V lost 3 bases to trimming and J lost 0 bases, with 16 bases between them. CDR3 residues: CASSSRFERSSYNEQFF. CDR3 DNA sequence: TGTGCCAGCAGCTCGCGGTTTGAGCGGAGCTCCTACAATGAGCAGTTCTTC.

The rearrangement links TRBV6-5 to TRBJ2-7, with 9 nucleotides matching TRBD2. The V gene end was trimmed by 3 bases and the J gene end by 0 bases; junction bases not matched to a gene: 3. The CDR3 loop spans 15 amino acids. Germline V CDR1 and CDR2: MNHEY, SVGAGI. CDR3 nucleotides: TGTGCCAGCAGTTATGCGGGAGGGAGCTCCTACGAGCAGTACTTC. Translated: CASSYAGGSSYEQYF.

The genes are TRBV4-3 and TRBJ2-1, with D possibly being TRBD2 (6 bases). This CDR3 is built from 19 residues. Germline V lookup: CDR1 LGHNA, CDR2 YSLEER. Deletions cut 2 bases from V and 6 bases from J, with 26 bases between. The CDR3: CASSQFWWEESGKANEQFF. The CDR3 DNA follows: TGCGCCAGCAGCCAATTCTGGTGGGAGGAATCCGGTAAGGCCAATGAGCAGTTCTTC.

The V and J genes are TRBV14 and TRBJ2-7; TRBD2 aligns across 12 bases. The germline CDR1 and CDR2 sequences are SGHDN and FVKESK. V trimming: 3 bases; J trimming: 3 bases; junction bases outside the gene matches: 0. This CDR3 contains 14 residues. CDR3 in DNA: TGTGCCAGCAGCCAGGGACTAGCGGGCTACGAGCAGTACTTC. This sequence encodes CASSQGLAGYEQYF. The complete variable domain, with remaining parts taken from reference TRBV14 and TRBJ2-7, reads EAGVTQFPSHSVIEKGQTVTLRCDPISGHDNLYWYRRVMGKEIKFLLHFVKESKQDESGMPNNRFLAERTGGTYSTLKVQPAELEDSGVYFCASSQGLAGYEQYFGPGTRLTVT.